This passage covers 30 T cell receptor beta chains from one sample sequenced in a study of T cell changes during pregnancy in multiple sclerosis. The protocol was immunoSEQ multiplex PCR, while the TCRdb copy is restricted to in-frame clones and leaves out a portion. The sample has some 87,000 clones, nearly 95% seen once. Here the sequenced sample was peripheral blood, taken in the second trimester of pregnancy. The receptors were sampled from a female donor with multiple sclerosis, enrolled in a pregnancy study.

The V gene is TRBV13, the J gene TRBJ2-5, with TRBD1 matching over 10 bases. The CDR3 has 16 residues. Per germline, CDR1 PRHDT and CDR2 FYEKMQ (reference sequence). V shed 2 bases, J shed 5 bases, and the junction held 8 bases outside the gene matches. The CDR3 nucleotides are TGTGCCAGCAGCTTACTCGGACAGGGGGTGGGGGAGACCCAGTACTTC. As protein: CASSLLGQGVGETQYF.

The CDR3 DNA follows: TGTGCCAGCTCACCACCGGGATTCGGGGTATACCAAGAGACCCAGTACTTC. This sequence encodes CASSPPGFGVYQETQYF. The V gene is TRBV18, the J gene TRBJ2-5; the D gene is possibly TRBD2 (5 bases). This CDR3 region has 17 residues. Trimming took off 0 bases at V and 0 bases at J, with 14 bases between the two ends. In germline, CDR1 is KGHSH, CDR2 LQKENI.

J is TRBJ2-2 and V is TRBV4-3; 7 bases agree with TRBD1. The CDR3 consists of 17 residues. With 0 bases clipped from V and 5 bases from J, the junction kept 9 bases outside the gene matches. In germline, CDR1 is LGHNA, CDR2 YSLEER. CDR3 sequence (DNA): TGCGCCAGCAGCCAAGATCAGGGAACAGGGGAGACCGGGGAGCTGTTTTTT. It encodes CASSQDQGTGETGELFF.

The table lists this clone with a count of one. The chain joins TRBV5-6 to TRBJ2-2; possible D gene TRBD1, 6 bases. The germline gives CDR1 SGHDT, CDR2 YYEEEE. The CDR3 sequence is 16 residues long. V lost 0 bases, J lost 0 bases, and 9 bases lay in between. The CDR3: CASSLVAGANTGELFF. In nucleotides, the CDR3 is TGTGCCAGCAGCTTGGTAGCAGGGGCGAACACCGGGGAGCTGTTTTTT. Complete variable domain (other parts from reference TRBV5-6 and TRBJ2-2): DAGVTQSPTHLIKTRGQQVTLRCSPKSGHDTVSWYQQALGQGPQFIFQYYEEEERQRGNFPDRFSGHQFPNYSSELNVNALLLGDSALYLCASSLVAGANTGELFFGEGSRLTVL.

The genes are TRBV27 and TRBJ2-1; 11 bases agree with TRBD2. V gave up 5 bases and J gave up 7 bases; unmatched junction bases: 7. This CDR3 comprises 15 residues. Looked up from germline, CDR1 is MNHEY and CDR2 is SMNVEV (reference sequence). DNA of the CDR3: TGTGCCAGCAGTCCACTAGCGGGAGTGAAGAATGAGCAGTTCTTC. This sequence encodes CASSPLAGVKNEQFF.

This chain connects TRBV10-1 to TRBJ2-1; D perhaps matches TRBD1 (5 bases). Germline CDR1 is WNHNN and CDR2 is SYGVQD (reference sequence). This CDR3 region has 13 residues. Trimming pared 3 bases from V and 10 bases from J, leaving 13 bases between. For the CDR3, the DNA is TGCGCCAGCAGTGAATACAAAGGGGAAGAGCAGTTCTTC. This encodes CASSEYKGEEQFF.

The chain uses TRBV6-6 and TRBJ2-3; D is undetermined. Germline V lookup: CDR1 MNHNY, CDR2 SVGAGI (reference sequence). Trimming took 4 bases from V and 3 from J, leaving 2 bases between them. This CDR3 region has 11 residues. The CDR3 loop is CASSSTDTQYF. The DNA of the CDR3 is TGTGCCAGCAGTTCGACAGATACGCAGTATTTT.

The rearrangement links TRBV5-1 to TRBJ1-5; possible D gene TRBD1, 5 bases. The CDR3 covers 14 residues. CDR1 and CDR2 from the germline V gene are SGHRS and YFSETQ. Between the trimmed V and J ends, which lost 1 base and 3 bases, there was a span of 8 bases. CDR3 DNA sequence: TGCGCCAGCAGCTTGTCAGGGAACAATCAGCCCCAGCATTTT. It is translated as CASSLSGNNQPQHF.

The chain is built from TRBV6-5 and TRBJ2-2; maybe TRBD1 (6 bases). This CDR3 has 14 residues. The germline V gene encodes CDR1 MNHEY and CDR2 SVGAGI. V was shortened by 6 bases and J by 8 bases, with 16 bases between the two germline ends. This CDR3 reads CASSHGGGRGELFF. The CDR3 DNA is TGTGCCAGCAGCCACGGTGGGGGCCGGGGGGAGCTGTTTTTT.

J is TRBJ2-3 and V is TRBV18; 12 bases agree with TRBD2. CDR1 is KGHSH, CDR2 LQKENI, per germline. After removal of 0 bases from V and 3 bases from J, the junction contained 7 bases not matched to a gene. CDR3 size: 18 residues. This CDR3 is CASSPPTTSGRQTDTQYF. The CDR3 coding sequence is TGTGCCAGCTCACCACCGACCACTAGCGGGAGGCAGACAGATACGCAGTATTTT. Full variable domain (outside the CDR3, taken from reference TRBV18 and TRBJ2-3): NAGVMQNPRHLVRRRGQEARLRCSPMKGHSHVYWYRQLPEEGLKFMVYLQKENIIDESGMPKERFSAEFPKEGPSILRIQQVVRGDSAAYFCASSPPTTSGRQTDTQYFGPGTRLTVL.

The chain uses TRBV10-1 and TRBJ2-7, with a weak D call TRBD1 (6 bases). The germline V gene has CDR1 WNHNN and CDR2 SYGVQD (reference sequence). V was clipped by 5 bases and J by 3 bases, with 17 bases between them. This CDR3 is built from 15 residues. CDR3 protein: CASSPSWDTDYEQYF. CDR3 coding DNA: TGCGCCAGCAGTCCGAGTTGGGACACCGACTACGAGCAGTACTTC.

With regard to this clone: Other DNA sequences in the sample encode the same CDR3. The gene calls are TRBV27 and TRBJ1-3; a possible D gene is TRBD1 (6 bases). Germline V gene sequence: CDR1 MNHEY, CDR2 SMNVEV (reference sequence). Between the trimmed V and J ends, which lost 3 bases and 3 bases, there was a span of 12 bases. The CDR3 covers 15 residues. In DNA, the CDR3 is TGTGCCAGCAGTTTGCGGGGGGCAAGTGGAAACACCATATATTTT. Amino acid sequence: CASSLRGASGNTIYF.

The chain couples TRBV5-8 to TRBJ1-2; 10 bases agree with TRBD1. Germline values: CDR1 SGHTS, CDR2 YDEGEE. The trim removed 5 bases at V and 6 bases at J, leaving 13 bases unmatched. The CDR3 is made up of 16 amino acids. The CDR3, as DNA: TGTGCCAGCAGGCGGACCGGGACAGGGGTGAGGGATGGCTACACCTTC. It codes for CASRRTGTGVRDGYTF.

The V call is TRBV7-9, the J call TRBJ2-1, with 11 bases lining up with TRBD2. This CDR3 comprises 17 residues. Germline loops: CDR1 SEHNR, CDR2 FQNEAQ (reference sequence). V dropped 4 bases and J dropped 3; count of bases not matched to a gene: 8. The CDR3 bases are TGTGCCAGCAGCTGGGGGGGGCTAGCGGGAGGCTACAATGAGCAGTTCTTC. Translating it yields CASSWGGLAGGYNEQFF.

This chain uses TRBV5-1 with TRBJ1-2; D perhaps matches TRBD1 (5 bases). Germline loops: CDR1 SGHRS, CDR2 YFSETQ. Trimming pared 4 bases from V and 0 bases from J, leaving 22 bases between. CDR3 length: 18 residues. The CDR3 DNA is TGCGCCAGCAGCAGGGAAACAGATTGGGGACTAACTAACTATGGCTACACCTTC. Protein sequence: CASSRETDWGLTNYGYTF.

The V and J genes are TRBV2 and TRBJ2-5, with TRBD1 matching over 11 bases. CDR3 length equals 15 residues. Trimming at V came to 5 bases and at J to 6 bases, leaving 8 bases not matched to a gene. Germline CDR1 SNHLY, CDR2 FYNNEI. CDR3 protein: CASSSRTGGGQTQYF. The DNA for the CDR3 is TGTGCCAGCAGTTCTCGGACAGGGGGCGGGCAGACCCAGTACTTC.

The gene calls are TRBV7-6 and TRBJ1-2; D uncertain. This CDR3 spans 14 amino acids. The germline V and J ends were trimmed by 2 bases and 0 bases, with 7 bases remaining between them. Germline V gene sequence: CDR1 SGHVS, CDR2 FNYEAQ. The CDR3 coding sequence is TGTGCCAGCAGCTTAAGCCCGTCTAACTATGGCTACACCTTC. It specifies CASSLSPSNYGYTF. The whole variable domain, filled in from reference TRBV7-6 and TRBJ1-2, reads GAGVSQSPRYKVTKRGQDVALRCDPISGHVSLYWYRQALGQGPEFLTYFNYEAQQDKSGLPNDRFSAERPEGSISTLTIQRTEQRDSAMYRCASSLSPSNYGYTFGSGTRLTVV.

This clone was seen a few times. The chain employs TRBV5-1 and TRBJ1-1, with a possible D match to TRBD1 (5 bases). Germline V gives CDR1 SGHRS, CDR2 YFSETQ. The CDR3 contains 13 residues. The V end lost 0 bases, the J end lost 4 bases, and 7 bases lay between the germline ends. Here the CDR3 DNA reads TGCGCCAGCAGCTTGGTTCAGGGCACTGAAGCTTTCTTT. Amino acids: CASSLVQGTEAFF.

This clone was picked up one time. The gene calls are TRBV9 and TRBJ2-7; the D gene is possibly TRBD1 (5 bases). The CDR3 spans 14 residues. The V gene's germline CDR1 is SGDLS and CDR2 YYNGEE. V shed 2 bases and J shed 2 bases, with 11 bases lying between them. CDR3 loop: CASSVKGSTYEQYF. The CDR3 nucleotides read TGTGCCAGCAGCGTCAAGGGGTCGACCTACGAGCAGTACTTC.

V usage is TRBV15 and J usage is TRBJ2-3; 8 nucleotides line up with TRBD1. After removal of 2 bases from V and 6 bases from J, the junction contained 10 bases not matched to a gene. Germline loops: CDR1 LNHNV, CDR2 YYDKDF (reference sequence). The length of the CDR3 is 16 residues. DNA of the CDR3: TGTGCCACCAGCAGACTCATGACAGGGGTGGGGGATACGCAGTATTTT. Translating it yields CATSRLMTGVGDTQYF.

V usage is TRBV29-1 and J usage is TRBJ2-5; D not certain. This CDR3 contains 13 residues. V was clipped by 7 bases and J by 2 bases, with 14 bases between them. Per germline, CDR1 SQVTM and CDR2 ANQGSEA. The CDR3 DNA follows: TGCAGCGCAGCCGGTATGAGGCAAGAGACCCAGTACTTC. This gives the protein CSAAGMRQETQYF. The whole variable domain, remainder taken from reference TRBV29-1 and TRBJ2-5, is SAVISQKPSRDICQRGTSLTIQCQVDSQVTMMFWYRQQPGQSLTLIATANQGSEATYESGFVIDKFPISRPNLTFSTLTVSNMSPEDSSIYLCSAAGMRQETQYFGPGTRLLVL.

The CDR3 DNA sequence: TGTGCCAGTAGTATTGCGTGGACTGGTTCGTACGAGCAGTACTTC. This codes for CASSIAWTGSYEQYF. The chain couples TRBV19 to TRBJ2-7; D is perhaps TRBD2 (5 bases). Deletions cut 3 bases from V and 4 bases from J, with 16 bases between. The CDR3 totals 15 residues. CDR1 is LNHDA and CDR2 is SQIVND in the germline V gene (reference sequence).

The chain joins TRBV4-1 to TRBJ2-7, with D possibly being TRBD2 (5 bases). The V end lost 4 bases, the J end lost 3 bases, and 16 bases lay between the germline ends. Germline V CDR1 and CDR2: MGHRA, YSYEKL. The CDR3 contains 15 residues. For the CDR3, the DNA is TGCGCCAGCAGCCCGTCCGAGGGAGTAAGCTACGAGCAGTACTTC. Translating gives CASSPSEGVSYEQYF.

The rearrangement joins TRBV7-9 to TRBJ2-7, with 14 bases aligning to TRBD2. Trimming at V came to 5 bases and at J to 0 bases, leaving 6 bases not matched to a gene. This CDR3 comprises 17 residues. Germline CDR1 SEHNR, CDR2 FQNEAQ (reference sequence). In nucleotides, the CDR3 is TGTGCCAGCAGCCCAGAGACTAGCGGGAGGGCCTCCTACGAGCAGTACTTC. This codes for CASSPETSGRASYEQYF.

This clone was counted a single time. The CDR3: CASTLGGGLARNEQFF. CDR3 nucleotides: TGTGCCAGCACCCTGGGGGGGGGACTAGCGCGAAATGAGCAGTTCTTC. The chain couples TRBV27 to TRBJ2-1, with TRBD2 matching over 10 bases. The CDR3 extends over 16 amino acids. CDR1 and CDR2 from the germline V gene are MNHEY and SMNVEV (reference sequence). The junction had 13 bases not matched to a gene; V was cut back by 7 bases and J by 7 bases.

The chain is built from TRBV4-1 and TRBJ2-1; 9 bases are a match to TRBD1. CDR1 and CDR2 from the germline V gene are MGHRA and YSYEKL. This CDR3 is 18 amino acids long. V dropped 2 bases and J dropped 7; count of bases not matched to a gene: 15. The DNA for the CDR3 is TGCGCCAGCAGCCAATGGGTGAGGGGGACAGGGAAAGTAAATGAGCAGTTCTTC. It yields the protein CASSQWVRGTGKVNEQFF.

The chain is built from TRBV19 and TRBJ1-5, with D possibly being TRBD1 (5 bases). Germline V CDR1 and CDR2: LNHDA, SQIVND (reference sequence). This CDR3 has 15 amino acids. The V gene lost 3 bases and the J gene lost 2 bases, with 11 bases spanning the gap. CDR3 bases: TGTGCCAGTAGTATTGGGGGGGTCGGCAATCAGCCCCAGCATTTT. As protein: CASSIGGVGNQPQHF.

V and J are TRBV2 and TRBJ1-5; D is unclear. Trimming left V 7 bases short and J 2 bases short, with 9 bases between. The CDR3 is 13 residues long. From germline, CDR1 is SNHLY and CDR2 FYNNEI. The CDR3 nucleotides are TGTGCCAGCACTTGGCGGGGCAATCAGCCCCAGCATTTT. Translated, it gives CASTWRGNQPQHF.

The rearrangement joins TRBV7-9 to TRBJ1-1; TRBD1 is a possible D gene (6 bases). Trimming took 4 bases from V and 7 from J, leaving 13 bases between them. This CDR3 contains 13 residues. Germline assignment: CDR1 SEHNR and CDR2 FQNEAQ (reference sequence). Here the CDR3 DNA reads TGTGCCAGCAGCTCCAAACTCAGGGGTGAAGCTTTCTTT. Translating gives CASSSKLRGEAFF.

The gene calls are TRBV29-1 and TRBJ2-7; 7 bases fit TRBD1. CDR3 size: 14 residues. J lost 0 bases, V lost 6 bases, and 8 bases had no gene match. Germline lookup yields CDR1 SQVTM and CDR2 ANQGSEA. Here the CDR3 reads CSVLNRGSSYEQYF. The CDR3 nucleotides read TGCAGCGTCCTGAACAGGGGTAGCTCCTACGAGCAGTACTTC.